This T cell receptor beta chain originates from a study of shared clonotypes between healthy human individuals. Overall study results and limits: For sorted subsets, rarefaction showed incomplete sequencing despite large depth.

The CDR3 covers 14 residues. Trimming left V 2 bases short and J 7 bases short, with 12 bases between. Germline assignment: CDR1 SGHNT and CDR2 YYREEE (reference sequence). Into CD45RA+ naive and CD45RA-negative memory subsets, the CD4+ cells were split. As to this clone: Its specificity is not known.

For each subset, genomic DNA was distributed in equal portions over several immunoSEQ plates. Clones were read by immunoSEQ multiplex PCR, and TCRdb kept only the in-frame ones, dropping some. The data hold approximately 980,000 clones, with more than 75% observed a single time. This TCR came from a man younger than 30 in good health. The chain couples TRBV5-4 to TRBJ1-4; D is unresolved. Sequenced material: memory CD4+ T cells sorted from blood. Subset specified: CD45RA-negative fraction. Here the CDR3 reads CASSFEWDLEKLFF. The CDR3 coding sequence is TGTGCCAGCAGCTTTGAGTGGGATCTTGAAAAACTGTTTTTT. Full variable domain (remainder filled in from reference TRBV5-4 and TRBJ1-4): ETGVTQSPTHLIKTRGQQVTLRCSSQSGHNTVSWYQQALGQGPQFIFQYYREEENGRGNFPPRFSGLQFPNYSSELNVNALELDDSALYLCASSFEWDLEKLFFGSGTQLSVL.